This TCR beta chain originates from a study of shared T cell receptors in the human thymus. CDR3 length: 18 residues. V was clipped by 1 base and J by 4 bases, with 24 bases between them. Germline CDR1 reads SQVTM; CDR2 reads ANQGSEA. Here immunoSEQ multiplex PCR was the method, and the copy in TCRdb shows in-frame clones only, minus some. The profile covers hundreds of thousands of clones, with approximately 95% appearing a single time and approximately 0.02% taken by the ten largest. This TCR came from a human donor. This chain connects TRBV29-1 to TRBJ2-3; D gene ambiguous. Sequenced: thymocytes. DNA for the CDR3: TGCAGCGTTGAAGGGGCCCCCCTTATGGGCAACCCTCCAGATACGCAGTATTTT. This translates into CSVEGAPLMGNPPDTQYF.